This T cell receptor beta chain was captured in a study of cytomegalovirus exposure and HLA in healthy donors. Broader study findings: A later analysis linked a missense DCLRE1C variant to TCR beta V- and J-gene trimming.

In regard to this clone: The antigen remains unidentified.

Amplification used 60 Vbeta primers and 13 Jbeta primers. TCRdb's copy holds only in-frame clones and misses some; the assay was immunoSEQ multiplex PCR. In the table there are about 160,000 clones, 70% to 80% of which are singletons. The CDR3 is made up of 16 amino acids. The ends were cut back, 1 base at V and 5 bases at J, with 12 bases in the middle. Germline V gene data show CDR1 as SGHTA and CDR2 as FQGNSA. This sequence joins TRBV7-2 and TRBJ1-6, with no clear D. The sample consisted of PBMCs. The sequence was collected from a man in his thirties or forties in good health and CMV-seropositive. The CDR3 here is CASSLVEVRNNSPLHF. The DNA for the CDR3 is TGTGCCAGCAGCTTAGTCGAAGTCAGGAATAATTCACCCCTCCACTTT.